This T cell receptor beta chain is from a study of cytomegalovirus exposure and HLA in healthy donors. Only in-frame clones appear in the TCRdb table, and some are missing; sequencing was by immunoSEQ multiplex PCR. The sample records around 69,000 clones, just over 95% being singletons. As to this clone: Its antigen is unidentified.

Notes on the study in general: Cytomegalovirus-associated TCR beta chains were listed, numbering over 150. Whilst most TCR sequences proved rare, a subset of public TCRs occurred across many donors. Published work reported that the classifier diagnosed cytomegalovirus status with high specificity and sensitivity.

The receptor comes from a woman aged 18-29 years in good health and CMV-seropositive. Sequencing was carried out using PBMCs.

The CDR3, as DNA: TGTGCCAGCAGTTTCGCTCCGTCCCTTACAGGGGGCGCTTATGGCTACACCTTC. Translation: CASSFAPSLTGGAYGYTF. The J gene is TRBJ1-2, the V gene TRBV27, with 9 nucleotides matching TRBD1. The CDR3 spans 18 residues. Germline V gives CDR1 MNHEY, CDR2 SMNVEV (reference sequence). The J segment lost 5 bases and the V segment lost 3 bases, leaving 16 bases of the junction unmatched.